The T cell receptor beta chain described here comes from a study of T cell repertoires in cytomegalovirus infection. Study-level information: Public signatures in TCR beta pointed to CMV infection and matching HLA type.

A single record per CDR3 protein comes from TCRdb applying MiXCR to the reads. This table holds roughly 720,000 distinct CDR3 sequences, 35% found once. The sequenced sample consisted of PBMCs. The TCR sequence derives from a human donor in good health (CMV status not recorded). Some clones in this sample may be carry-over from other donors' samples.

The CDR3 DNA sequence: TGTGCCAGCAGCTTCCTAGCGGGAGGGCGCGCAGATACGCAGTATTTT. Amino acid sequence: CASSFLAGGRADTQYF. The chain links TRBV7-2 to TRBJ2-3, with 12 bases lining up with TRBD2. This CDR3 has 16 amino acids. CDR1 SGHTA and CDR2 FQGNSA come from the germline V gene. V trimming: 3 bases; J trimming: 4 bases; junction bases outside the gene matches: 5.